The 2 T cell receptor beta chains below all came from one sample that was sequenced in a study of T-cell reconstitution after alpha-beta-depleted transplantation in children. Unique molecular identifiers were used to barcode this TCRbeta library. TCRdb re-called the PCR reads with MiXCR, one entry per CDR3 protein. Found here are roughly 500,000 distinct CDR3 sequences, 15% to 20% of them singletons; the top ten hold less than 4%. The sample consisted of PBMCs from the stem cell graft donor, taken from the stem cell graft. Receptor source: a human donor who donated a stem cell graft to a child with acute lymphoblastic leukemia.

This clonotype has more than one count but fewer than ten. The gene calls are TRBV5-1 and TRBJ2-1; TRBD1 is a possible D gene (5 bases). CDR1 SGHRS and CDR2 YFSETQ come from the germline V gene. This CDR3 has 15 amino acids. V lost 0 bases to trimming and J lost 6 bases, with 13 bases between them. CDR3 residues: CASSLGQEGANEQFF. As DNA, the CDR3 is TGCGCCAGCAGCTTGGGCCAGGAAGGGGCCAATGAGCAGTTCTTC.

This clonotype was seen only a few times. The chain recombines TRBV15 with TRBJ2-3; 9 nucleotides agree with TRBD2. This CDR3 has 19 residues. V was pared by 1 base and J by 2 bases, with 13 bases of the junction left unmatched. The V gene's germline CDR1 is LNHNV and CDR2 YYDKDF (reference sequence). CDR3 coding DNA: TGTGCCACCAGCAGAGCGTATCTGACCGGACTAGCGCTCACAGATACGCAGTATTTT. Encoded protein: CATSRAYLTGLALTDTQYF.